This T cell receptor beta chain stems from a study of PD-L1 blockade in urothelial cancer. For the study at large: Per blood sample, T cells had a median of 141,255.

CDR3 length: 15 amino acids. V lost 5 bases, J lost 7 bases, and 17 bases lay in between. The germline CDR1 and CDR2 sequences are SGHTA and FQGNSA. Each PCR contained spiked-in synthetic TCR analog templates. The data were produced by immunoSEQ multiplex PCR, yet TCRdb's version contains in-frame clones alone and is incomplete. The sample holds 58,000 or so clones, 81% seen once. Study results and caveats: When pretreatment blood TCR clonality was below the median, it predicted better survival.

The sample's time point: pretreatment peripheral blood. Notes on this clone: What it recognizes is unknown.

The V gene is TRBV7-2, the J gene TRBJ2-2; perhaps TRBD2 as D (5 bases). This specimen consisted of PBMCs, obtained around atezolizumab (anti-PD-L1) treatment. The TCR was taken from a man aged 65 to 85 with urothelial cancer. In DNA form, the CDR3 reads TGTGCCAGCAGCCGCGCGGCGGCGAGGGTCGGGGAGCTGTTTTTT. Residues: CASSRAAARVGELFF.